The clone carrying this T cell receptor beta chain was picked up a small number of times. These data belong to a study of T-cell memory formation after mild COVID-19. About the study: Clusters of TCRs were largely donor specific.

The germline gives CDR1 MNHEY, CDR2 SVGAGI. V lost 3 bases, J lost 4 bases, and 24 bases lay in between. This CDR3 spans 18 amino acids. TCRdb re-derived calls from the 5' RACE reads in MiXCR, one entry per CDR3 protein. The sample contains about 620,000 distinct CDR3 sequences, approximately 18% of which appear only once. The clonotype originates from an adult woman who had mild COVID-19 (a few samples of this study predate the infection). Cell type and time point are not known. The specimen sequenced was PBMCs or a T cell subset sorted from them (not recorded which). The V and J genes are TRBV6-5 and TRBJ1-2; perhaps TRBD1 as D (5 bases). The CDR3 region is CASSYSSGTGDLIYGYTF. The CDR3 DNA is TGTGCCAGCAGTTATTCCTCCGGTACAGGCGATCTAATCTATGGCTACACCTTC.